This T cell receptor (beta chain) was retrieved from a study of CXCR3-negative and CXCR3-positive naive CD8 T cells. General observations from the study: TRB CDR3 hydrophobicity was greater in CXCR3-positive naive cells than in CXCR3-negative naive cells. Both naive subsets, CXCR3-negative and CXCR3-positive, displayed similar TRBV-TRBJ usage, unlike memory cells.

Carrying UMI labels, the TRB cDNA libraries were prepared through 5' RACE. TCRdb re-analyzed the 5' RACE reads; it lists each CDR3 protein once, without DNA. Listed are more than 80,000 distinct CDR3 sequences; more than 0.3% falls within the top ten. Worth noting for this clonotype: The antigen is undetermined.

The germline V gene has CDR1 SGHAT and CDR2 FQNNGV. CDR3 length: 17 amino acids. This TCR was sampled from a human donor in good health. Some clones in this sample may be carry-over from other donors' samples. The sequencing input was naive CXCR3+ CD8+ T cells from blood. The subset here: CD45RO-CCR7+CD27+CD95- naive CD8+ T cells expressing CXCR3 (TNR3+). J is TRBJ2-3 and V is TRBV11-2; the D call of TRBD2 rests on TCRdb alone, since no DNA is present to check it. The CDR3 loop is CASSLSFEGLVPDTQYF.